This is a list of T cell receptor beta chains from one sample in a study of a mutant IDH1 vaccine in newly diagnosed glioma. TCRdb's table, derived via immunoSEQ multiplex PCR, lists solely in-frame clones and lacks some. In the table there are around 56,000 clones, 82% of which are singletons. These TCRs' antigens remain unknown. Here the sequenced sample was PBMCs, taken from a glioma patient whose treatment included an IDH1 peptide vaccine. The receptors were sampled from a young woman with glioma. Some clones in this sample may be carry-over from other donors' samples. CDR3s include the opening cysteine and the closing phenylalanine or tryptophan. D genes are given only for firm matches. Size tells how often a clone was seen (once, few, many) or the class of an expanded clone, and some rows leave it out.

J gene	clone size	D gene	V gene	CDR3 DNA	CDR3 protein
TRBJ1-1	.	.	TRBV9	TGTGCCAGCAGCGTAGTGATGAACACTGAAGCTTTCTTT	CASSVVMNTEAFF
TRBJ1-2	.	.	TRBV9	TGTGCCAGCAGCGTAGGGAAGGATAGCGGCTACACCTTC	CASSVGKDSGYTF
TRBJ2-7	.	.	TRBV11-3	TGTGCCAGCAGATGGGGGCGGCTCTCCTACGAGCAGTACTTC	CASRWGRLSYEQYF
TRBJ2-7	.	.	TRBV5-5	TGTGCCAGCAGCTTGGGGCAGGGTCCCTACGAGCAGTACTTC	CASSLGQGPYEQYF
TRBJ1-1	.	TRBD1	TRBV6-5	TGTGCCAGCAGTTACTCGACAGGGGGCACTGAAGCTTTCTTT	CASSYSTGGTEAFF
TRBJ2-7	few	TRBD1	TRBV2	TGTGCCAGCATGCCGACAGGGGATCACGAGCAGTACTTC	CASMPTGDHEQYF
TRBJ2-5	.	.	TRBV7-8	TGTGCCAGCAGCACCGGGCGAGGGGTTCAAGAGACCCAGTACTTC	CASSTGRGVQETQYF
TRBJ2-7	.	.	TRBV11-2	TGTGCCAGCAGCTTAATCCCCCGCCCCTACGAGCAGTACTTC	CASSLIPRPYEQYF
TRBJ2-7	few	TRBD1	TRBV5-1	TGCGCCAGCAGCGACGGGACAGGGGACGAGCAGTACTTC	CASSDGTGDEQYF
TRBJ1-5	few	.	TRBV6-1	TGTGCCATCCAGAGACACTTCCCCGGTGAGCCCCAGCATTTT	CAIQRHFPGEPQHF
TRBJ1-1	.	.	TRBV11-2	TGTGCCAGCAGCTTAGTACGGGTGGACACTGAAGCTTTCTTT	CASSLVRVDTEAFF
TRBJ2-7	.	TRBD2	TRBV9	TGTGCCAGTTCTAGCGGGAGTTACGAGCAGTACTTC	CASSSGSYEQYF
TRBJ1-3	.	TRBD1	TRBV5-1	TGCGCCAGCAGCTCGGGACAGGGCCTCTCTGGAAACACCATATATTTT	CASSSGQGLSGNTIYF
TRBJ2-7	.	.	TRBV5-1	TGCGCCAGCAGCTTGGGACACGAGCAGTACTTC	CASSLGHEQYF
TRBJ1-1	.	.	TRBV9	TGTGCCAGCAGCGCGAGCAATGTAAGGAACACTGAAGCTTTCTTT	CASSASNVRNTEAFF
TRBJ2-7	.	TRBD1	TRBV7-2	TGTGCCAGCAGCTTAGCTCTAGGTCAGGGGGCAAACGAGCAGTACTTC	CASSLALGQGANEQYF
TRBJ1-1	.	.	TRBV28	TGTGCCAGCAGTCTACCATGGACAGAAGCTTTCTTT	CASSLPWTEAFF
TRBJ1-1	few	.	TRBV15	TGTGCCACCAGCAGATCGGTGAACACTGAAGCTTTCTTT	CATSRSVNTEAFF
TRBJ1-6	.	TRBD1	TRBV6-4	TGTGCCAGCAGTCCTACTGGGACAGGGAACCATTCACCCCTCCACTTT	CASSPTGTGNHSPLHF
TRBJ2-7	.	.	TRBV4-1	TGCGCCAGCAGCCAAGACGTAGGCGGGGCCACCTACGAGCAGTACTTC	CASSQDVGGATYEQYF
TRBJ2-1	.	TRBD1	TRBV30	TGTGCCTGGAGTCCCCCGGGACAGGGGGGCAATGAGCAGTTCTTC	CAWSPPGQGGNEQFF
TRBJ1-5	.	.	TRBV7-8	TGTGCCAGCAGCTTGAGGGGACATCAGCCCCAGCATTTT	CASSLRGHQPQHF
TRBJ1-6	.	.	TRBV19	TGTGCCAGTAGTTTACGAATGAGGAATTCACCCCTCCACTTT	CASSLRMRNSPLHF
TRBJ1-5	.	TRBD1	TRBV7-9	TGTGCCAGCAGCTCCGGGACAGGGAATTTCAATCAGCCCCAGCATTTT	CASSSGTGNFNQPQHF
TRBJ1-1	few	TRBD1	TRBV13	TGTGCCAGCAGCCCCGGGACAGGGATGAACACTGAAGCTTTCTTT	CASSPGTGMNTEAFF
TRBJ2-7	.	TRBD2	TRBV28	TGTGCCAGCACTCCCGGGGTTAGCGGGGGCTACGAGCAGTACTTC	CASTPGVSGGYEQYF
TRBJ2-1	.	.	TRBV19	TGTGCCAGTAGTATAGATCTGTCGTGGAGGGCCCATGAGCAGTTCTTC	CASSIDLSWRAHEQFF
TRBJ1-2	.	.	TRBV6-6	TGTGCCAGCAGAACCTCGCGCTCCGGGGATAATAGCTACACCTTC	CASRTSRSGDNSYTF
TRBJ2-6	.	.	TRBV28	TGTGCCAGCAGTTTAAGCTCTGGCTCTGGGGCCAACGTCCTGACTTTC	CASSLSSGSGANVLTF
TRBJ2-3	.	.	TRBV10-3	TGTGCCACCCTCCTAGGACATTCATCAACGACAGATACGCAGTATTTT	CATLLGHSSTTDTQYF
TRBJ2-2	few	.	TRBV2	TGTGCCAGCATTAAGGGGCTTTTAGCCGGGGAGCTGTTTTTT	CASIKGLLAGELFF
TRBJ2-7	.	.	TRBV19	TGTGCCAGTAGAGCAAGCTCCTACGAGCAGTACTTC	CASRASSYEQYF
TRBJ2-7	.	TRBD2	TRBV6-1	TGTGCCAGCAGTGAAAAGTCTAGCGGATACTACGAGCAGTACTTC	CASSEKSSGYYEQYF
TRBJ2-3	.	.	TRBV14	TGTGCCAGCAGCGGGCGGGCCATTAATACGCAGTATTTT	CASSGRAINTQYF
TRBJ1-2	.	.	TRBV27	TGTGCCAGCAGCCCCGAAGGCGGGGGGTTGTGGTATGGCTACACCTTC	CASSPEGGGLWYGYTF
TRBJ1-1	.	TRBD1	TRBV7-9	TGTGCCAGCAGCCCCCCGACAGGGGACACTGAAGCTTTCTTT	CASSPPTGDTEAFF
TRBJ1-2	.	.	TRBV29-1	TGCAGCGTTGAAGCGAGGGAGGGTCGGCAGGGCACTAACTATGGCTACACCTTC	CSVEAREGRQGTNYGYTF
TRBJ2-3	.	TRBD2	TRBV4-1	TGCGCCAGCAGCCCGGGACTAGCGGGAGCCTCAGATACGCAGTATTTT	CASSPGLAGASDTQYF
TRBJ1-4	.	.	TRBV11-2	TGTGCCAGCAGCTTAGAAATGGGTGATGAAAAACTGTTTTTT	CASSLEMGDEKLFF
TRBJ2-3	.	TRBD2	TRBV5-1	TGCGCCAGCAGCTTGGTCCCGGCGGGGGTGTCTGGTTGGCGTAGCACAGATACGCAGTATTTT	CASSLVPAGVSGWRSTDTQYF
TRBJ2-1	.	TRBD2	TRBV7-9	TGTGCCAGCAGCCCCCGCGGGAGCTCCTACAATGAGCAGTTCTTC	CASSPRGSSYNEQFF
TRBJ1-1	.	.	TRBV10-3	TGTGCCATCGCCCGAATAATGAACACTGAAGCTTTCTTT	CAIARIMNTEAFF
TRBJ1-5	.	.	TRBV5-1	TGCGCCAGCAGCACCGCGACCGGGTTCAATCAGCCCCAGCATTTT	CASSTATGFNQPQHF
TRBJ1-5	.	.	TRBV11-2	TGTGCCAGCAGCCTGAGGGGTTCCAATCAGCCCCAGCATTTT	CASSLRGSNQPQHF
TRBJ1-2	.	TRBD1	TRBV5-4	TGTGCCAGCAGCCGTCGGGAGACAGGGGGCCTTGGCTACACCTTC	CASSRRETGGLGYTF
TRBJ1-1	.	TRBD1	TRBV30	TGTGCCTGGAGTGGGACAGGTCACACTGAAGCTTTCTTT	CAWSGTGHTEAFF
TRBJ2-7	.	.	TRBV30	TGTGCCTGGAACTGGGGATCCTACGAGCAGTACTTC	CAWNWGSYEQYF
TRBJ2-2	.	TRBD1	TRBV7-8	TGTGCCAGCAGCCTGGCACACGGGACAGGGATGAACACCGGGGAGCTGTTTTTT	CASSLAHGTGMNTGELFF
TRBJ1-1	.	.	TRBV5-5	TGTGCCAGCAGCTTCCCGGGGACCCGCACTGAAGCTTTCTTT	CASSFPGTRTEAFF
TRBJ2-5	.	TRBD1	TRBV4-1	TGCGCCAGCAGCCAAGGGACAGGGGTTCAAGAGACCCAGTACTTC	CASSQGTGVQETQYF
TRBJ2-1	.	.	TRBV29-1	TGCAGCGTTGAAGATCTGTACAATGAGCAGTTCTTC	CSVEDLYNEQFF
TRBJ1-2	.	.	TRBV6-5	TGTGCCAGCAGGAATCCAGACGTGGGGGGCTATGGCTACACCTTC	CASRNPDVGGYGYTF
TRBJ2-5	.	TRBD2	TRBV5-1	TGCGCCAGCAGCTCAAGACTAGCGCGAGGAGAGACCCAGTACTTC	CASSSRLARGETQYF
TRBJ2-7	.	TRBD1	TRBV19	TGTGCCAGTAGTCCAGACAGGGTCCCAATCTACGAGCAGTACTTC	CASSPDRVPIYEQYF
TRBJ2-1	.	.	TRBV10-3	TGTGCCATCAGACCCGGGACTGGAGGCAATGAGCAGTTCTTC	CAIRPGTGGNEQFF
TRBJ1-2	.	TRBD1	TRBV30	TGTGCCTGGAGTGTACTCTCGGACAGGGGCTACACCTTC	CAWSVLSDRGYTF
TRBJ1-1	.	TRBD1	TRBV2	TGTGCCAGCAGTGTACTCAGGGACAGGTTTGGTACTGAAGCTTTCTTT	CASSVLRDRFGTEAFF
TRBJ1-4	once	.	TRBV6-6	TGTGCCAGCAGTTACTCGGGGGGAACAACTAATGAAAAACTGTTTTTT	CASSYSGGTTNEKLFF
TRBJ1-2	.	.	TRBV5-5	TGTGCCAGCAGCGCCTTGACCGGGACACCTCAACTCTATGGCTACACCTTC	CASSALTGTPQLYGYTF